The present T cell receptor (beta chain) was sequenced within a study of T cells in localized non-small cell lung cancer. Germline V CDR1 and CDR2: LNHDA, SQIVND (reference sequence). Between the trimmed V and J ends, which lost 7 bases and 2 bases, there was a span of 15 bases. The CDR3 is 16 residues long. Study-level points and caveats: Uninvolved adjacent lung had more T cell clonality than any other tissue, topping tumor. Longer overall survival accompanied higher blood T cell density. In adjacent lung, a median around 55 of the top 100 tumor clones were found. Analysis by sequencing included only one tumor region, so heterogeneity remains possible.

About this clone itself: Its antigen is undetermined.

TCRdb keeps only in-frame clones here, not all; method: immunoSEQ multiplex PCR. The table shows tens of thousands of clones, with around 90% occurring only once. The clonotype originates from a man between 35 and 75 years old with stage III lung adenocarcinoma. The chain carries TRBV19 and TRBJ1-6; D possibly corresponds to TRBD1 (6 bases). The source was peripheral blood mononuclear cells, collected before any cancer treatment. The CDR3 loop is CASTTPGQPYNSPLHF. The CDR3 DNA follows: TGTGCCAGTACCACACCCGGACAGCCCTATAATTCACCCCTCCACTTT.